The T cell receptor (beta chain) under discussion was sequenced for a study of blood T cell repertoires in COVID-19. About the study: Acute and convalescent COVID-19 specimens originated in the United States, Italy and Spain. T cells, B-cell-depleted T cells, or PBMCs provided the cDNA or gDNA that served as material.

Authors' methods: Quantification of nucleated cells was approximated via reference gene primer amplification. The data were produced by immunoSEQ multiplex PCR, yet TCRdb's version contains in-frame clones alone and is incomplete. The DNA gave D and trimming, while V, J and clone size come from that table. The table includes under 250,000 clones, around four fifths detected once. In this sample, this clone turned up once. The CDR3 has 15 residues. Germline V gene sequence: CDR1 SEHNR, CDR2 FQNEAQ (reference sequence). V shed 3 bases and J shed 8 bases, with 16 bases lying between them. The sequence came from a woman between 55 and 75 years old with active or convalescent COVID-19. The sequencing sample was made of peripheral blood. The chain couples TRBV7-9 to TRBJ1-4; a possible D gene is TRBD1 (6 bases). The CDR3 coding sequence is TGTGCCAGCAGCTTTAGTGGGACACATGGGGAAAAACTGTTTTTT. It translates to CASSFSGTHGEKLFF.